Presented here are 10 T cell receptor beta chains from one specimen sequenced in a study of tumor-infiltrating lymphocytes in primary liver carcinoma. TCR beta cDNA was prepared out of roughly 500 ng total RNA by means of a constant-region primer. ARM-PCR was slightly modified, and three nested multiplex PCR rounds with it gave rise to the TCR beta libraries. Forward primers for TRBV1-TRBV30 and a C-beta reverse primer served the first two PCR rounds, at 10 cycles each. TCRdb fed the multiplex PCR reads into MiXCR, producing one record per CDR3 protein. The sample includes more than 150,000 distinct CDR3 sequences, 60% of them seen just once. Germline DNA was also extracted, while the blood RNA originated from unsorted whole blood. Sequenced: peripheral blood. The receptor source for this set is a man in his forties with primary liver carcinoma and hepatitis B virus infection.

The chain couples TRBV10-3 to TRBJ2-1; D is undetermined. The CDR3 sequence is 12 residues long. The V end was cut by 2 bases, the J end by 2 bases, with 1 base between. Germline CDR1 ENHRY, CDR2 SYGVKD. CDR3 loop: CAISEAYNEQFF. The CDR3 coding sequence is TGTGCCATCAGTGAGGCCTACAATGAGCAGTTCTTC.

The J gene is TRBJ2-1, the V gene TRBV11-2; D is perhaps TRBD1 (5 bases). Germline V lookup: CDR1 SGHAT, CDR2 FQNNGV. The CDR3 has 15 residues. Trimming cost V 2 bases and J 8 bases, with 16 bases left between them. The CDR3: CASSLSSTAPDEQFF. In nucleotides, the CDR3 is TGTGCCAGCAGCTTAAGTTCGACAGCCCCCGATGAGCAGTTCTTC.

Concerning this clonotype: One end of the junction does not line up with germline, which may come from a read error. The chain recombines TRBV7-9 with TRBJ1-1; D might be TRBD1 (6 bases). CDR1 SEHNR and CDR2 FQNEAQ come from the germline V gene (reference sequence). The CDR3 has 13 amino acids. CDR3 residues: CASKGHLNTEPFF. The DNA for the CDR3 is TGTGCCAGCAAGGGACACCTGAACACTGAACCTTTCTTT.

This chain connects TRBV6-6 to TRBJ2-7; 9 bases line up with TRBD2. Germline values: CDR1 MNHNY, CDR2 SVGAGI (reference sequence). CDR3 length: 19 residues. J gave up 2 bases and V 4 bases, and 18 bases lay outside the gene matches. The CDR3: CASSCSEAGGLAGTYEQYF. The CDR3 DNA reads as TGTGCCAGCAGTTGCTCTGAGGCGGGAGGGCTAGCGGGAACCTACGAGCAGTACTTC.

The chain carries TRBV28 and TRBJ2-3, with TRBD1 identical over 9 bases. V was pared by 6 bases and J by 3 bases, with 10 bases of the junction left unmatched. Germline lookup yields CDR1 MDHEN and CDR2 SYDVKM. The CDR3 loop spans 16 amino acids. CDR3 in amino acids: CASSPSRDRVTDTQYF. CDR3 bases: TGTGCCAGCAGCCCATCCCGGGACAGGGTAACAGATACGCAGTATTTT.

Comments on this clonotype: A read error may explain this, as a much larger clone is one base away. The chain recombines TRBV29-1 with TRBJ2-5, with D unresolved. Germline CDR1 and CDR2: SQVTM and ANQGSEA. V gave up 7 bases and J gave up 5 bases, with 11 bases separating them. The CDR3 covers 11 residues. The CDR3 here is CSAGSGETQYF. The CDR3 nucleotides read TGCAGCGCTGGGTCCGGGGAGACCCAGTACTTC.

This clonotype was recorded many times. CDR3 DNA sequence: TGTGCCAGCAGCTCCCAAGCAAGGGGCACTGAAGCTTTCTTT. Encoded protein: CASSSQARGTEAFF. This chain uses TRBV11-2 with TRBJ1-1; tentative D call: TRBD1 (5 bases). Trimming cost V 4 bases and J 4 bases, with 13 bases left between them. This CDR3 spans 14 amino acids. Germline V gene lookup returns CDR1 SGHAT and CDR2 FQNNGV.

Of note for this clonotype: One end of the junction is discordant with germline, which a read error may explain. The chain uses TRBV11-1 and TRBJ2-3; tentatively, D is TRBD1 (5 bases). The CDR3 has 14 residues. Germline CDR1 SGHAT, CDR2 FQDESV (reference sequence). CDR3 bases: TGTGCCAGTAGCTTAGACAGAACCACAGATAAGCAGTATTTT. Amino acid sequence: CASSLDRTTDKQYF. Variable domain in full (rest from reference TRBV11-1 and TRBJ2-3): EAEVAQSPRYKITEKSQAVAFWCDPISGHATLYWYRQILGQGPELLVQFQDESVVDDSQLPKDRFSAERLKGVDSTLKIQPAELGDSAMYLCASSLDRTTDKQYFGPGTRLTVL.

The genes are TRBV6-6 and TRBJ1-2; maybe TRBD1 (5 bases). This CDR3 is 16 amino acids long. CDR1 and CDR2 from the germline V gene are MNHNY and SVGAGI (reference sequence). V dropped 0 bases and J dropped 4 bases, with 15 bases sitting between them. CDR3 in amino acids: CASSYSTLSGAYGYTF. Here the CDR3 DNA reads TGTGCCAGCAGTTACTCGACTCTGTCTGGGGCCTATGGCTACACCTTC.

This clonotype occurred a few times. The V and J genes are TRBV4-1 and TRBJ1-3; D ambiguous. CDR3 length: 16 residues. V lost 4 bases to trimming and J lost 2 bases, with 15 bases between them. Per germline, CDR1 MGHRA and CDR2 YSYEKL. CDR3 sequence reads: CASSPPAGGTGNTIYF. For the CDR3, the DNA is TGCGCCAGCAGCCCTCCGGCGGGAGGGACTGGAAACACCATATATTTT.